This T cell receptor beta chain was obtained from a study of regulatory T cells. Study-wide results and limits: Patient repertoires had restricted TRB V-J pairs and skewed V and J usage, most in Tregs. In CD3G-deficient patients, conventional CD4+ T cells were enriched for hydrophobic CDR3 residues at positions 6 and 7.

Germline V gene sequence: CDR1 LNHDA, CDR2 SQIVND (reference sequence). The V gene lost 6 bases and the J gene lost 1 base, with 15 bases spanning the gap. The CDR3 extends over 16 amino acids. The PCR used 52 TRBV and 13 TRBJ primers. Measured with immunoSEQ multiplex PCR; TCRdb has only the in-frame clones, and not every one. The table includes around 29,000 clones, around 93% detected once. Comment on this clone: Its target is unknown. Other DNA sequences from this sample encode an identical CDR3 as well.

A couple of CD3G-deficient patients had more severe autoimmunity; all had some. Patients aged 2 to 39 years had fewer naive and more memory CD4+ and CD8+ T cells. Sorting split CD4+ cells into CD25-high CD127-low Tregs and CD25-low CD127-high conventional T cells. This chain joins TRBV19 and TRBJ2-2; TRBD1 is a possible D gene (6 bases). Sample: conventional CD4+ T cells sorted from blood. This sequence was found in a person under 35 with CD3G deficiency. The CDR3 DNA is TGTGCCAGTAGCCCGAGAACAGGGTGGAACACCGGGGAGCTGTTTTTT. This encodes CASSPRTGWNTGELFF.